The 20 T cell receptor beta chains in this list originate from one sample, sequenced in a study of OX40 agonist ivuxolimab in advanced cancers. Receptor amplification or capture employed the immunoSEQ multiplex PCR assay. Held by TCRdb, this immuneACCESS table contains in-frame sequences only and omits some clones. Under half of the omission traces to an unresolved V gene where checked; the cause of the rest is unknown. For this sample there are about 120,000 clones; 85% to 90% appear just once. The ten largest make up about 0.55% of the sample. The sample was CD4+ or CD8+ T cells sorted from blood, taken in a trial of the OX40 agonist ivuxolimab. The receptors shown here come from an adult with an advanced solid tumor such as melanoma, head and neck, liver or kidney cancer.

The chain couples TRBV7-3 to TRBJ1-6; D may be TRBD1 (5 bases). From germline, CDR1 is SGHTA and CDR2 FQGTGA. The CDR3 contains 15 residues. Trimming left V 2 bases short and J 6 bases short, with 11 bases between. CDR3 sequence (DNA): TGTGCCAGCAGCTTAGGGGACGGACTTAATTCACCCCTCCACTTT. This encodes CASSLGDGLNSPLHF. Supplemented by reference TRBV7-3 and TRBJ1-6, the full variable domain reads GAGVSQTPSNKVTEKGKYVELRCDPISGHTALYWYRQSLGQGPEFLIYFQGTGAADDSGLPNDRFFAVRPEGSVSTLKIQRTERGDSAVYLCASSLGDGLNSPLHFGNGTRLTVT.

This chain uses TRBV6-5 with TRBJ2-3; the D is unclear. The CDR3 consists of 13 residues. Trimming cost V 10 bases and J 0 bases, with 11 bases left between them. CDR1 MNHEY and CDR2 SVGAGI come from the germline V gene. In DNA, the CDR3 is TGTGCCACGAGGCGAACCAGCACAGATACGCAGTATTTT. Translation gives CATRRTSTDTQYF.

The genes are TRBV10-3 and TRBJ1-4; D is uncertain. Trimming left V 10 bases short and J 3 bases short, with 6 bases between. Germline V gene lookup returns CDR1 ENHRY and CDR2 SYGVKD. There are 11 residues in the CDR3. The CDR3 coding sequence is TGTGCCACGAGGGCTAATGAAAAACTGTTTTTT. It codes for CATRANEKLFF.

V and J are TRBV28 and TRBJ2-7; the match to TRBD1 covers 11 bases. The CDR3 runs 15 residues. V gave up 3 bases and J gave up 6 bases; unmatched junction bases: 7. Germline values: CDR1 MDHEN, CDR2 SYDVKM. DNA of the CDR3: TGTGCCAGCAGTTTCCTCGGACAGGGGGCGCCCGAGCAGTACTTC. It codes for CASSFLGQGAPEQYF.

The chain links TRBV18 to TRBJ1-5; possible D gene TRBD1, 5 bases. CDR1 is KGHSH and CDR2 is LQKENI in the germline V gene. This CDR3 has 15 residues. Deletions cut 6 bases from V and 2 bases from J, with 14 bases between. The CDR3 coding sequence is TGTGCCAGCTCCCCTCCGGGACGGGGCAATCAGCCCCAGCATTTT. As protein: CASSPPGRGNQPQHF. Complete variable domain (other parts from reference TRBV18 and TRBJ1-5): NAGVMQNPRHLVRRRGQEARLRCSPMKGHSHVYWYRQLPEEGLKFMVYLQKENIIDESGMPKERFSAEFPKEGPSILRIQQVVRGDSAAYFCASSPPGRGNQPQHFGDGTRLSIL.

This chain uses TRBV7-2 with TRBJ1-5, with TRBD1 matching 8 bases. After removal of 2 bases from V and 4 bases from J, the junction contained 7 bases not matched to a gene. The CDR3 loop spans 16 amino acids. Per the germline V gene, CDR1 is SGHTA and CDR2 is FQGNSA. The CDR3 sequence is CASSLSGTGINQPQHF. The CDR3 bases are TGTGCCAGCAGCTTATCCGGGACAGGTATTAATCAGCCCCAGCATTTT.

The V call is TRBV18, the J call TRBJ1-6; 8 positions agree with TRBD1. The germline gives CDR1 KGHSH, CDR2 LQKENI. The CDR3 extends over 14 amino acids. J gave up 8 bases and V 7 bases, and 7 bases lay outside the gene matches. The CDR3 DNA reads as TGTGCCAGCTTCGGACAGGGAAAGGATTCACCCCTCCACTTT. Its translation is CASFGQGKDSPLHF. Full variable domain (missing parts from reference TRBV18 and TRBJ1-6): NAGVMQNPRHLVRRRGQEARLRCSPMKGHSHVYWYRQLPEEGLKFMVYLQKENIIDESGMPKERFSAEFPKEGPSILRIQQVVRGDSAAYFCASFGQGKDSPLHFGNGTRLTVT.

V usage is TRBV5-5 and J usage is TRBJ1-2; D is undetermined. V lost 2 bases and J 6 bases, leaving 17 bases between the germline ends. The CDR3 sequence is 15 residues long. Germline V gives CDR1 SGHKS, CDR2 YYEKEE (reference sequence). CDR3 in DNA: TGTGCCAGCAGCTTTTCCGGGGTTGGGCCCCATGGCTACACCTTC. It encodes CASSFSGVGPHGYTF.

The V call is TRBV7-9, the J call TRBJ2-3; the D gene is possibly TRBD2 (7 bases). With 5 bases removed from V and 2 bases from J, the gap between germline ends came to 14 bases. CDR1 is SEHNR, CDR2 FQNEAQ, per germline (reference sequence). CDR3 length equals 15 residues. CDR3 bases: TGTGCCAGCAGCCCTCGGGGGGCGAACACAGATACGCAGTATTTT. Translation gives CASSPRGANTDTQYF.

The CDR3 protein is CASSKTGDYGYTF. The CDR3 nucleotides are TGTGCCAGCAGTAAGACAGGCGACTATGGCTACACCTTC. This chain joins TRBV6-5 and TRBJ1-2, with D perhaps matching TRBD1 (6 bases). This CDR3 contains 13 residues. With 5 bases removed from V and 3 bases from J, the gap between germline ends came to 10 bases. Germline V gives CDR1 MNHEY, CDR2 SVGAGI.

This sequence joins TRBV7-2 and TRBJ2-1; D may be TRBD1 (5 bases). V was cut by 1 base and J by 9 bases, with 13 bases left in between. The CDR3 has 14 amino acids. CDR1 and CDR2 (germline): SGHTA, FQGNSA. In nucleotides, the CDR3 is TGTGCCAGCAGCTTAGGATTTAGGGGTGGTGAGCAGTTCTTC. This encodes CASSLGFRGGEQFF.

J is TRBJ2-3 and V is TRBV7-2; 7 bases are a match to TRBD2. The CDR3 extends over 17 amino acids. Losses at the gene ends were 1 base for V and 2 bases for J; bases not matched to a gene: 9. The germline gives CDR1 SGHTA, CDR2 FQGNSA. CDR3 amino acids: CASSLGGVRGYTDTQYF. Written as DNA, the CDR3 is TGTGCCAGCAGCTTAGGAGGTGTGCGGGGGTACACAGATACGCAGTATTTT.

The chain has TRBV4-3 and TRBJ2-1, with a tentative D call TRBD1 (5 bases). Germline values: CDR1 LGHNA, CDR2 YSLEER. CDR3 length equals 15 residues. V was pared by 1 base and J by 1 base, with 8 bases between. The CDR3 region is CASSQARASYNEQFF. CDR3 nucleotides: TGCGCCAGCAGCCAAGCCAGGGCTTCCTACAATGAGCAGTTCTTC.

This chain links TRBV2 with TRBJ1-3; D gene unclear. Looked up from germline, CDR1 is SNHLY and CDR2 is FYNNEI. V shed 3 bases and J shed 2 bases, with 11 bases lying between them. The CDR3 is 15 residues long. Here the CDR3 reads CASSESRYPGNTIYF. The CDR3 DNA follows: TGTGCCAGCAGTGAGAGTAGGTATCCTGGAAACACCATATATTTT.

This clone appeared a few times. This chain links TRBV30 with TRBJ1-6, with 9 bases that match TRBD1. Germline V lookup: CDR1 GTSNPN, CDR2 SVGIG (reference sequence). V gave up 4 bases and J gave up 6 bases; unmatched junction bases: 4. The CDR3 spans 14 residues. CDR3 amino acids: CAWTRTGANSPLHF. The CDR3 DNA follows: TGTGCCTGGACTCGGACAGGGGCTAATTCACCCCTCCACTTT.

The chain couples TRBV7-2 to TRBJ2-2; D might be TRBD2 (6 bases). Trimming removed 1 base at V and 6 bases at J, with 21 bases between. The CDR3 loop spans 18 amino acids. Germline CDR1 is SGHTA and CDR2 is FQGNSA. The CDR3 sequence is CASSLGPYGGVSAGELFF. In nucleotides, the CDR3 is TGTGCCAGCAGCTTAGGCCCGTACGGGGGAGTATCCGCCGGGGAGCTGTTTTTT.

This rearrangement joins TRBV28 to TRBJ2-1; D is tentatively TRBD1 or TRBD2 (5 bases each). CDR1 is MDHEN, CDR2 SYDVKM, per germline. CDR3 length equals 15 residues. V was cut by 5 bases and J by 6 bases, with 17 bases left in between. CDR3 sequence (DNA): TGTGCCAGCAGTGCTGCTGGGACCCCTCCCAATGAGCAGTTCTTC. This sequence encodes CASSAAGTPPNEQFF.

V is TRBV11-2 and J is TRBJ1-5, with D maybe TRBD1 (5 bases). Germline V CDR1 and CDR2: SGHAT, FQNNGV. The CDR3 runs 14 residues. V dropped 0 bases and J dropped 7 bases, with 10 bases sitting between them. The CDR3 nucleotides are TGTGCCAGCAGCTTAGATCCAGGGCTACAGCCCCAGCATTTT. Its protein is CASSLDPGLQPQHF.

This chain links TRBV28 with TRBJ1-1; D is uncertain. V lost 2 bases and J lost 1, with 11 bases in between. The CDR3 is 15 amino acids. From germline, CDR1 is MDHEN and CDR2 SYDVKM. CDR3 bases: TGTGCCAGCAGTTTACCGCAGGCCCGGAACACTGAAGCTTTCTTT. Protein: CASSLPQARNTEAFF.

V usage is TRBV11-1 and J usage is TRBJ2-7; no definite D call. The CDR3 has 13 amino acids. From germline, CDR1 is SGHAT and CDR2 FQDESV (reference sequence). V lost 1 base, J lost 4 bases, and 8 bases lay in between. CDR3 region: CASSLGRKYEQYF. DNA for the CDR3: TGTGCCAGCAGCTTAGGCAGGAAATACGAGCAGTACTTC.